This T cell receptor (beta chain) was profiled in a study of technical replicates of blood from a few donors. TCRdb's copy holds only in-frame clones and misses some; the assay was immunoSEQ multiplex PCR. The table has about 100,000 clones, nearly 97% seen once. The clonotype comes from a human donor in good health. Sequencing was carried out using T cells isolated from PBMCs.

The CDR3 loop reads CATSRERSHTEAFF. CDR3 in DNA: TGTGCCACCAGCAGAGAAAGGAGTCACACTGAAGCTTTCTTT. This sequence joins TRBV15 and TRBJ1-1; D is unclear. The CDR3 spans 14 residues. Germline CDR1 reads LNHNV; CDR2 reads YYDKDF (reference sequence). V was shortened by 0 bases and J by 3 bases, with 8 bases between the two germline ends.